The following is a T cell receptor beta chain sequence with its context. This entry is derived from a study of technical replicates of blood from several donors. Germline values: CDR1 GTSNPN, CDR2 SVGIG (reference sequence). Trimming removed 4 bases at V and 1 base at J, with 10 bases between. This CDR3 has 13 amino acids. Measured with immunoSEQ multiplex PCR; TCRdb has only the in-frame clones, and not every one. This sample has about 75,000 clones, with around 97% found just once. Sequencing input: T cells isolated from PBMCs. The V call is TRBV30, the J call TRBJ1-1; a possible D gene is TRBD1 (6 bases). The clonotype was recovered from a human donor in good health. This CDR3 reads CAWNTQGNTEAFF. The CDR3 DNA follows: TGTGCCTGGAATACACAGGGGAACACTGAAGCTTTCTTT.